This T cell receptor (beta chain) was sequenced for a study of tumor and adjacent non-tumor tissue in lung cancer. CDR1 is SGHRS, CDR2 YFSETQ, per germline. V lost 4 bases and J 6 bases, leaving 13 bases between the germline ends. The CDR3 has 14 amino acids. This clonotype was recorded many times. This sample's RNA came from whole unsorted tissue. The library came from three nested PCR rounds adapted from ARM-PCR protocols. TCRdb ran MiXCR on the multiplex PCR reads and lists one entry per CDR3 protein. The table has 55,000 to 70,000 distinct CDR3 sequences, 60% seen once. The material sequenced was lung tumor tissue. The chain joins TRBV5-1 to TRBJ2-2; a weak D match, TRBD1 (6 bases). The receptor was derived from a man over 45 with non-small cell lung cancer. The DNA of the CDR3 is TGCGCCAGCAGCAGGGGACACGGGGCCGGGGAGCTGTTTTTT. This encodes CASSRGHGAGELFF.